A single sample is the source of the 8 T cell receptor delta chains below, sequenced in a study of gamma-delta T cells after stem cell transplantation. TCRdb called clones anew from the RT-PCR reads with CATT. The sample yields some 10,000 delta-chain clones, 1% to 1.5% seen once. Sequencing used gamma-delta T cells. These receptors all come from a human donor. It is not recorded whose cells these are; they may come from a transplant donor.

This clone was seen a few times. This may arise from a read error, as a much more abundant clone is one base away. This sequence joins TRDV2 and TRDJ3; 7 bases are shared with TRDD3. Unmatched junction bases numbered 9, after V lost 5 bases and J lost 0 bases. The CDR3 loop spans 18 amino acids. Germline V gene lookup returns CDR1 GEAIGNYY and CDR2 EKD. In DNA, the CDR3 is TGTGCCTGTGGCGGAGGAGGATACGACTCCTGGGACACCCGACAGATGTTTTTC. It translates to CACGGGGYDSWDTRQMFF.

This clone was seen a handful of times. TCRdb records a much larger clone's protein for this DNA, with a difference at residue 8 that likely arises from a read error; the protein given is the translation of the DNA. The rearrangement uses TRDV2 and TRDJ1, with D perhaps TRDD3 (6 bases). V lost 0 bases and J lost 0, with 25 bases in between. The CDR3 has 20 residues. Germline V CDR1 and CDR2: GEAIGNYY, EKD. CDR3 residues: CACDTVSIGGPISYTDKLIF. The CDR3 region has the DNA TGTGCCTGTGACACCGTGAGTATTGGGGGCCCCATTTCCTACACCGATAAACTCATCTTT.

By sample fraction, this clone is medium-sized. The sample carries other DNA sequences with the same CDR3. The gene calls are TRDV2 and TRDJ1, with D possibly matching TRDD3 (5 bases). This CDR3 region has 19 residues. V lost 0 bases and J 0 bases, leaving 22 bases between the germline ends. The germline V gene encodes CDR1 GEAIGNYY and CDR2 EKD. CDR3 residues: CACDTVRSGGHSYTDKLIF. CDR3 sequence (DNA): TGTGCCTGTGACACCGTTAGGTCCGGGGGTCACTCGTACACCGATAAACTCATCTTT.

This clone was counted many times. This same CDR3 is encoded by further DNA sequences in the sample. J is TRDJ1 and V is TRDV2; 10 bases align to TRDD3. V trimming: 4 bases; J trimming: 0 bases; junction bases outside the gene matches: 10. This CDR3 is 17 amino acids long. CDR1 and CDR2 from the germline V gene are GEAIGNYY and EKD. Here the CDR3 DNA reads TGTGCCTGTGAAACCGTAGGGGGATACGCGGACACCGATAAACTCATCTTT. Residues: CACETVGGYADTDKLIF.

This clone was recorded a few times. A much larger clone is a single base away; this may be a read error. This sequence joins TRDV2 and TRDJ1; 9 positions agree with TRDD3. The CDR3 runs to 23 residues. The germline V gene has CDR1 GEAIGNYY and CDR2 EKD. The CDR3 DNA reads as TGTGCCTGTGACCCGGTCCCTCCTACGAACCTTCAGACTGGGGGACTGGGGGGCGATAAACCCATCTTT. It specifies CACDPVPPTNLQTGGLGGDKPIF.

There are many counts of this clone. The rearrangement links TRDV2 to TRDJ1; D is possibly TRDD1 (5 bases). The CDR3 is made up of 18 amino acids. The germline V gene has CDR1 GEAIGNYY and CDR2 EKD. Trimming cost V 0 bases and J 3 bases, with 22 bases left between them. CDR3 coding DNA: TGTGCCTGTGACACCCTCGCCCCAATAGAAGGGAGGGCCGATAAACTCATCTTT. Translating it yields CACDTLAPIEGRADKLIF.

Notes on this clone: A far larger clone is one base from this, pointing to a likely read error. Distinct nucleotide sequences in the sample also encode this CDR3. The J gene is TRDJ1, the V gene TRDV2; TRDD3 might be the D (5 bases). This CDR3 has 16 residues. Looked up from germline, CDR1 is GEAIGNYY and CDR2 is EKD. The CDR3 bases are TGCGCCTGTGATGAGCTGGGAGATGATTACACCGATAAACTCATCTTT. It encodes CACDELGDDYTDKLIF.

This clone turned up a few times. This likely stems from a read error, as it lies one base from a far larger clone. Other DNA sequences of this sample code for an identical CDR3. The J gene is TRDJ3, the V gene TRDV2; 8 bases are a match to TRDD3. The germline V gene encodes CDR1 GEAIGNYY and CDR2 EKD. The CDR3 has 23 amino acids. V shed 0 bases and J 0 bases; nucleotides not matched to a gene: 18. This CDR3 is CACDTVHYATGGGSSWDTRQMFF. The CDR3 DNA reads TGTGCCTGTGACACCGTACACTATGCTACTGGGGGGGGCAGCTCCTGGGACACCCGACAGATGTTTTTC.